The next 10 T cell receptor beta chains were all read from a single sample in a study of vaccination effects on CD4 cells after COVID-19. Ahead of sequencing, the ViraFEST assay grew antigen-specific CD4+ T cells using viral peptide pools. With more than nine days of culture completed, CD4+ T cells were isolated. Participants were given two doses of BNT162b2 or mRNA-1273 vaccine. The antigens these receptors bind are not known. Produced via immunoSEQ multiplex PCR; TCRdb's table is partial and in-frame only. The top ten hold under 9.5% of the sample, which has about 12,000 clones, about 65% seen once. Sequencing used CD4+ T cells from PBMCs cultured with SARS-CoV-2 spike peptides, obtained after COVID-19 vaccination. The receptors come from a human donor who received a COVID-19 vaccine.

The chain recombines TRBV6-5 with TRBJ2-7; D gene ambiguous. The germline V gene has CDR1 MNHEY and CDR2 SVGAGI. CDR3 length: 12 residues. V lost 6 bases, J lost 2 bases, and 8 bases lay in between. The CDR3 loop is CASRATPYEQYF. In DNA, the CDR3 is TGTGCCAGCAGGGCGACTCCCTACGAGCAGTACTTC.

The rearrangement uses TRBV5-8 and TRBJ2-3, with D hard to call. There are 17 residues in the CDR3. Germline V gene data show CDR1 as SGHTS and CDR2 as YDEGEE. V was cut by 1 base and J by 0 bases, with 15 bases left in between. CDR3 in amino acids: CASSLTPWGLSTDTQYF. CDR3 DNA: TGTGCCAGCAGCTTGACCCCATGGGGTTTAAGCACAGATACGCAGTATTTT.

This clone was seen more than once but under ten times. The chain couples TRBV7-2 to TRBJ2-3; 14 positions match TRBD2. Losses at the gene ends were 1 base for V and 4 bases for J; bases not matched to a gene: 7. This CDR3 has 18 amino acids. CDR1 is SGHTA, CDR2 FQGNSA, per germline. DNA for the CDR3: TGTGCCAGCAGCTTAGATCCGGGACTAGCGGGAGAAGCAGATACGCAGTATTTT. This codes for CASSLDPGLAGEADTQYF.

This chain connects TRBV19 to TRBJ2-5; 12 bases map to TRBD2. Unmatched junction bases numbered 12, after V lost 1 base and J lost 3 bases. The CDR3 totals 19 residues. The germline CDR1 and CDR2 sequences are LNHDA and SQIVND (reference sequence). CDR3 region: CASSIASGGAEVSEETQYF. The CDR3 coding sequence is TGTGCCAGTAGTATAGCTAGCGGGGGGGCCGAGGTTTCAGAAGAGACCCAGTACTTC.

The chain joins TRBV5-1 to TRBJ1-1; 7 nucleotides align to TRBD1. V lost 4 bases and J lost 0; bases outside the gene matches: 6. The CDR3 is 15 amino acids. Germline V gene data show CDR1 as SGHRS and CDR2 as YFSETQ. The CDR3 here is CASSPGTVMNTEAFF. The CDR3 nucleotides are TGCGCCAGCAGCCCCGGGACAGTCATGAACACTGAAGCTTTCTTT.

The rearrangement joins TRBV10-3 to TRBJ2-6; D is unresolved. Germline V gene sequence: CDR1 ENHRY, CDR2 SYGVKD. Deletions cut 5 bases from V and 1 base from J, with 9 bases between. The CDR3 consists of 15 residues. CDR3 amino acids: CAISPPKSGANVLTF. DNA of the CDR3: TGTGCCATCAGTCCCCCAAAGTCTGGGGCCAACGTCCTGACTTTC.

The V and J genes are TRBV20-1 and TRBJ2-1; D remains unclear. Germline-derived CDR1 and CDR2 are DFQATT and SNEGSKA (reference sequence). The CDR3 is 11 residues long. Trimming pared 4 bases from V and 10 bases from J, leaving 11 bases between. CDR3: CSATPTGEQFF. CDR3 DNA: TGCAGTGCTACCCCGACGGGCGAGCAGTTCTTC.

This sequence joins TRBV19 and TRBJ1-5, with 9 bases fitting TRBD1. Germline CDR1 reads LNHDA; CDR2 reads SQIVND (reference sequence). This CDR3 has 15 amino acids. The ends lost 6 bases at V and 7 bases at J; junction bases unmatched: 10. CDR3 protein: CASSHTGGSVQPQHF. Here the CDR3 DNA reads TGTGCCAGTAGCCATACAGGGGGCTCAGTCCAGCCCCAGCATTTT.

This chain joins TRBV5-1 and TRBJ2-1; tentative D call: TRBD1 (6 bases). This CDR3 spans 15 amino acids. Germline-derived CDR1 and CDR2 are SGHRS and YFSETQ. V was clipped by 1 base and J by 4 bases, with 12 bases between them. The CDR3 bases are TGCGCCAGCAGCTTGACAGGGAATATGTACAATGAGCAGTTCTTC. As protein: CASSLTGNMYNEQFF.

By proportion, this clone is medium-sized (0.01 to 0.1%). The chain combines TRBV30 with TRBJ2-5; 12 bases map to TRBD2. Looked up from germline, CDR1 is GTSNPN and CDR2 is SVGIG (reference sequence). The CDR3 is 16 amino acids. V was clipped by 1 base and J by 4 bases; unmatched bases: 7. CDR3 region: CAWSGLAGGQLETQYF. The CDR3 coding sequence is TGTGCCTGGAGTGGGCTAGCGGGAGGGCAGTTAGAGACCCAGTACTTC.